Listed here are 25 T cell receptor beta chains from one sample, sequenced in a study of T-cell memory formation after mild COVID-19. A single record per CDR3 protein comes from TCRdb applying MiXCR to the 5' RACE reads. The sample lists over 350,000 distinct CDR3 sequences; 20% to 25% were seen once. Material: PBMCs or a T cell subset sorted from them (not recorded which). The receptors derive from an adult woman who had mild COVID-19 (a few samples of this study predate the infection). Cell type and time point are not known.

The V gene is TRBV29-1, the J gene TRBJ2-1; 9 nucleotides agree with TRBD2. The CDR3 is 16 amino acids. Per the germline V gene, CDR1 is SQVTM and CDR2 is ANQGSEA. Unmatched junction bases numbered 12, after V lost 7 bases and J lost 2 bases. For the CDR3, the DNA is TGCAGCGCTCTCCAACCTAGCGGGACGACCTACAATGAGCAGTTCTTC. This translates into CSALQPSGTTYNEQFF.

This clonotype came up a few times. The genes are TRBV7-2 and TRBJ2-5; TRBD1 is a possible D gene (6 bases). Germline V gene lookup returns CDR1 SGHTA and CDR2 FQGNSA. This CDR3 has 14 amino acids. The V gene lost 3 bases and the J gene lost 5 bases, with 13 bases spanning the gap. CDR3 DNA sequence: TGTGCCAGCAGCTTCCAGGGGTACAGGGAGACCCAGTACTTC. Protein: CASSFQGYRETQYF.

This clonotype was seen ten or more times. V gene TRBV7-8 combines with J gene TRBJ2-7, with D tentatively TRBD1 or TRBD2 (6 bases each). Trimming removed 5 bases at V and 6 bases at J, with 26 bases between. CDR1 is SGHVS and CDR2 is FQNEAQ in the germline V gene. The CDR3 covers 17 residues. The CDR3 is CASSPSRGPARKIEQYF. The DNA of the CDR3 is TGTGCCAGCAGCCCGTCCCGGGGGCCTGCCCGCAAAATCGAGCAGTACTTC.

This clonotype was counted a few times. The chain recombines TRBV2 with TRBJ2-7; D remains ambiguous. CDR3 length: 14 amino acids. The germline V gene encodes CDR1 SNHLY and CDR2 FYNNEI. Trimming took 8 bases from V and 3 from J, leaving 17 bases between them. DNA for the CDR3: TGTGCCAGCTTTAGTGGTAACTTACTCTACGAGCAGTACTTC. Translation gives CASFSGNLLYEQYF.

The chain joins TRBV6-4 to TRBJ2-1; 11 bases map to TRBD2. V gave up 1 base and J gave up 6 bases; unmatched junction bases: 2. The CDR3 is 15 residues long. Germline V lookup: CDR1 MRHNA, CDR2 SNTAGT. The CDR3, as DNA: TGTGCCAGCAGTGACTTAGCGGGAGGGATCAATGAGCAGTTCTTC. This codes for CASSDLAGGINEQFF.

This clonotype was found a few times. The chain uses TRBV24-1 and TRBJ1-6; D is undetermined. Between the trimmed V and J ends, which lost 9 bases and 5 bases, there was a span of 13 bases. CDR3 length equals 14 residues. Germline V lookup: CDR1 KGHDR, CDR2 SFDVKD. The CDR3 DNA follows: TGTGCCACCGACTTCCACGGGAATAATTCACCCCTCCACTTT. The encoded protein is CATDFHGNNSPLHF.

V gene TRBV12-3 or TRBV12-4 combines with J gene TRBJ2-3; TRBD1 is a possible D gene (5 bases). This CDR3 region has 15 residues. Between the trimmed V and J ends, which lost 7 bases and 2 bases, there was a span of 16 bases. The CDR3 bases are TGTGCCAGCATGCTGACTCAGGGAAACACAGATACGCAGTATTTT. It is translated as CASMLTQGNTDTQYF.

This clonotype occurred a few times. This chain uses TRBV5-5 with TRBJ1-1; 8 bases line up with TRBD1. The CDR3 totals 16 residues. Per germline, CDR1 SGHKS and CDR2 YYEKEE (reference sequence). V dropped 4 bases and J dropped 5; count of bases not matched to a gene: 13. The CDR3 reads CASSASGQGLGTEAFF. Here the CDR3 DNA reads TGTGCCAGCAGCGCCTCCGGACAGGGCTTGGGGACTGAAGCTTTCTTT. The full variable domain, in which reference TRBV5-5 and TRBJ1-1 provide the parts outside the CDR3, is DAGVTQSPTHLIKTRGQQVTLRCSPISGHKSVSWYQQVLGQGPQFIFQYYEKEERGRGNFPDRFSARQFPNYSSELNVNALLLGDSALYLCASSASGQGLGTEAFFGQGTRLTVV.

This clonotype was observed at least ten times. This chain connects TRBV2 to TRBJ1-1; TRBD1 aligns across 11 bases. The J segment lost 5 bases and the V segment lost 8 bases, leaving 4 bases of the junction unmatched. The germline gives CDR1 SNHLY, CDR2 FYNNEI. The CDR3 length is 13 residues. CDR3: CASGQGARTEAFF. CDR3 nucleotide sequence: TGTGCCAGCGGACAGGGGGCCAGGACTGAAGCTTTCTTT.

V usage is TRBV24-1 and J usage is TRBJ2-3, with 9 bases that match TRBD1. The CDR3 covers 17 residues. The trim removed 0 bases at V and 2 bases at J, leaving 5 bases unmatched. Germline loops: CDR1 KGHDR, CDR2 SFDVKD. In DNA, the CDR3 is TGTGCCACCAGTGATTTGAATAGGGACAGGGTCACAGATACGCAGTATTTT. It codes for CATSDLNRDRVTDTQYF.

This clonotype was recorded many times. V usage is TRBV7-9 and J usage is TRBJ2-2, with 10 nucleotides matching TRBD2. V gave up 4 bases and J gave up 5 bases; unmatched junction bases: 7. Germline CDR1 reads SEHNR; CDR2 reads FQNEAQ (reference sequence). The CDR3 length is 16 residues. The CDR3 bases are TGTGCCAGCAGCTCTCCTAGCGGGAGTCAAACCGGGGAGCTGTTTTTT. Translated, it gives CASSSPSGSQTGELFF.

V is TRBV9 and J is TRBJ2-5, with TRBD2 identical over 9 bases. After removal of 0 bases from V and 5 bases from J, the junction contained 8 bases not matched to a gene. This CDR3 is 16 amino acids long. Germline V gives CDR1 SGDLS, CDR2 YYNGEE. This chain's CDR3 is CASSVATSGTWETQYF. In nucleotides, the CDR3 is TGTGCCAGCAGCGTAGCGACTAGCGGAACTTGGGAGACCCAGTACTTC. The whole variable domain, filled in from reference TRBV9 and TRBJ2-5, reads DSGVTQTPKHLITATGQRVTLRCSPRSGDLSVYWYQQSLDQGLQFLIQYYNGEERAKGNILERFSAQQFPDLHSELNLSSLELGDSALYFCASSVATSGTWETQYFGPGTRLLVL.

This clonotype was counted between two and nine times. The DNA of the CDR3 is TGCGCCAGCAGCCAAGATTACGTGCGACAGGGCTACAATGAGCAGTTCTTC. It codes for CASSQDYVRQGYNEQFF. J is TRBJ2-1 and V is TRBV4-3; TRBD1 matches at 7 bases. From germline, CDR1 is LGHNA and CDR2 YSLEER. The CDR3 runs to 17 residues. Trimming removed 0 bases from V and 3 bases from J; junction bases left unmatched: 8.

The chain has TRBV7-9 and TRBJ2-7; D is undetermined. V was shortened by 4 bases and J by 3 bases, with 10 bases between the two germline ends. CDR1 and CDR2 (germline): SEHNR, FQNEAQ (reference sequence). CDR3 length equals 13 residues. Here the CDR3 DNA reads TGTGCCAGCAGCTCCCCTCAGAACTACGAGCAGTACTTC. This translates into CASSSPQNYEQYF.

The rearrangement links TRBV7-6 to TRBJ2-7; D tentatively fits TRBD1 or TRBD2 (5 bases each). Trimming shortened V by 0 bases and J by 4 bases, and 10 bases separated the two germline ends. The CDR3 extends over 14 amino acids. From germline, CDR1 is SGHVS and CDR2 FNYEAQ. The CDR3 bases are TGTGCCAGCAGCTTAGCGGCTGGGGGTTACGAGCAGTACTTC. This sequence encodes CASSLAAGGYEQYF.

This clonotype was counted between two and nine times. The chain joins TRBV4-1 to TRBJ2-7; possible D gene TRBD1, 7 bases. This CDR3 contains 17 residues. CDR1 and CDR2 from the germline V gene are MGHRA and YSYEKL. The V and J ends lost 4 bases and 3 bases respectively, with 22 bases between them. The CDR3 nucleotides are TGCGCCAGCAGCCTTTTTGGGGGAGGAACAGGGGACTACGAGCAGTACTTC. This sequence encodes CASSLFGGGTGDYEQYF.

The chain couples TRBV28 to TRBJ1-1; 7 bases line up with TRBD1. The germline V gene encodes CDR1 MDHEN and CDR2 SYDVKM. Losses at the gene ends were 11 bases for V and 8 bases for J; bases not matched to a gene: 8. The CDR3 covers 11 residues. The DNA for the CDR3 is TGTGCCGTACAGGGGATGGCGGAAGCTTTCTTT. It encodes CAVQGMAEAFF.

At least ten counts were recorded for this clonotype. This sequence joins TRBV14 and TRBJ2-2; D is possibly TRBD1 (5 bases). Germline V CDR1 and CDR2: SGHDN, FVKESK. Trimming removed 3 bases from V and 1 base from J, with 9 bases in between. CDR3 size: 15 residues. CDR3 coding DNA: TGTGCCAGCAGCCAGGGGCGCTTGAACACCGGGGAGCTGTTTTTT. It translates to CASSQGRLNTGELFF. The whole variable domain, filled in from reference TRBV14 and TRBJ2-2, reads EAGVTQFPSHSVIEKGQTVTLRCDPISGHDNLYWYRRVMGKEIKFLLHFVKESKQDESGMPNNRFLAERTGGTYSTLKVQPAELEDSGVYFCASSQGRLNTGELFFGEGSRLTVL.

CDR3 amino acids: CASSHLSGPNEKLFF. The DNA for the CDR3 is TGTGCCAGCAGTCATTTGTCGGGGCCAAATGAAAAACTGTTTTTT. The gene calls are TRBV12-3 or TRBV12-4 and TRBJ1-4, with a possible D match to TRBD1 (5 bases). Trimming took off 5 bases at V and 5 bases at J, with 15 bases between the two ends. The CDR3 is 15 residues long.

This sequence joins TRBV5-1 and TRBJ2-1, with D perhaps TRBD1 or TRBD2 (5 bases each). Germline-derived CDR1 and CDR2 are SGHRS and YFSETQ. This CDR3 spans 14 amino acids. V was shortened by 7 bases and J by 3 bases, with 14 bases between the two germline ends. CDR3 residues: CASGTGSVYNEQFF. The CDR3 DNA is TGCGCCAGCGGGACGGGAAGCGTCTACAATGAGCAGTTCTTC.

This clonotype has only a few counts. V is TRBV14 and J is TRBJ2-7; 11 nucleotides line up with TRBD2. Germline CDR1 and CDR2: SGHDN and FVKESK. V was pared by 0 bases and J by 0 bases, with 10 bases of the junction left unmatched. CDR3 length: 19 amino acids. CDR3 residues: CASSQDLAGGLGSSYEQYF. In DNA form, the CDR3 reads TGTGCCAGCAGCCAAGACCTAGCGGGAGGTTTGGGTAGCTCCTACGAGCAGTACTTC.

This chain uses TRBV7-2 with TRBJ2-5, with 11 positions matching TRBD1. Trimming took 1 base from V and 2 from J; bases not matched to a gene: 6. The CDR3 spans 17 residues. Germline V gives CDR1 SGHTA, CDR2 FQGNSA. CDR3 DNA sequence: TGTGCCAGCAGCTTAGGATACGGGACAGGGGGTCAAGAGACCCAGTACTTC. Translating it yields CASSLGYGTGGQETQYF.

This clonotype was found a few times. The chain has TRBV24-1 and TRBJ1-6, with D unresolved. In germline, CDR1 is KGHDR, CDR2 SFDVKD. The CDR3 has 14 residues. V was pared by 1 base and J by 5 bases, with 5 bases between. The CDR3 DNA follows: TGTGCCACCAGTGATTTTCCAGATAATTCACCCCTCCACTTT. Translated: CATSDFPDNSPLHF.

The chain links TRBV18 to TRBJ2-3; 7 nucleotides match TRBD1. Germline assignment: CDR1 KGHSH and CDR2 LQKENI. The CDR3 totals 14 residues. The ends lost 5 bases at V and 4 bases at J; junction bases unmatched: 6. The CDR3 DNA follows: TGTGCCAGCTCAACGACAGGGTTCGCAGATACGCAGTATTTT. Translating it yields CASSTTGFADTQYF. Full variable domain (missing parts from reference TRBV18 and TRBJ2-3): NAGVMQNPRHLVRRRGQEARLRCSPMKGHSHVYWYRQLPEEGLKFMVYLQKENIIDESGMPKERFSAEFPKEGPSILRIQQVVRGDSAAYFCASSTTGFADTQYFGPGTRLTVL.

The chain carries TRBV7-2 and TRBJ1-2; no reliable D call. The V gene's germline CDR1 is SGHTA and CDR2 FQGNSA. This CDR3 is built from 16 residues. V was cut by 4 bases and J by 5 bases, with 20 bases left in between. The CDR3 loop reads CASSSQGLAVKYGYTF. As DNA, the CDR3 is TGTGCCAGCAGCTCCCAAGGGCTGGCAGTCAAGTATGGCTACACCTTC.